This T cell receptor (beta chain) was recovered during a study of OX40 agonist ivuxolimab in advanced cancers. Study in general: Cohort: roughly 80% men, mean age about 60, aged about 20 to 90.

This CDR3 is built from 14 residues. Deletions cut 4 bases from V and 5 bases from J, with 15 bases between. The germline V gene has CDR1 SGHDT and CDR2 YYEEEE. Produced via immunoSEQ multiplex PCR; TCRdb's table is partial and in-frame only. The sample lists about 41,000 clones, around 80% occurring once. The material was CD4+ or CD8+ T cells sorted from blood, obtained in a trial of the OX40 agonist ivuxolimab. V is TRBV5-6 and J is TRBJ1-2; D is unclear. The source of this sequence is an adult with an advanced solid tumor such as melanoma, head and neck, liver or kidney cancer. This chain's CDR3 is CASSLTRPEYGYTF. CDR3 nucleotides: TGTGCCAGCAGCCTGACTAGACCTGAGTATGGCTACACCTTC.